This T cell receptor (beta chain) emerged from a study of T cells in Graves' hyperthyroidism and ophthalmopathy. Overall study results and limits: Also found in blood were most expanded thyroid clonotypes above 0.001.

A few counts support this clonotype. Antigen specificity is unknown. The investigators amplified TCR beta CDR3 regions from RNA transcripts. Using the HTBI primer set, a first-round RT-PCR was run on the TCR CDR3. Using its own MiXCR run on the multiplex PCR reads, TCRdb lists one record per CDR3 protein. Here the sample spans fewer than 250,000 distinct CDR3 sequences, roughly 15% being singletons. This TCR derives from a woman aged 18-30 years with Graves' ophthalmopathy. Sequenced: blood.

In DNA form, the CDR3 reads TGCGCCAGCAACTACGCCGGGCAGACCCAAGAGACCCAGTACTTC. This gives the protein CASNYAGQTQETQYF. The chain combines TRBV5-1 with TRBJ2-5; D gene ambiguous. V lost 6 bases, J lost 1 base, and 16 bases lay in between. This CDR3 has 15 amino acids. Germline V gene sequence: CDR1 SGHRS, CDR2 YFSETQ.